The 9 T cell receptor beta chains below all came from one sample that was sequenced in a study of early T cells in non-severe SARS-CoV-2 infection. A single record per CDR3 protein comes from TCRdb applying MiXCR to the 5' RACE reads. Seen here are some 30,000 distinct CDR3 sequences, around 3% observed once, and the top ten hold over 0.6%. The sequencing sample was made of whole blood. The receptors originated from an adult who was a healthcare worker with PCR-confirmed SARS-CoV-2 infection or an uninfected control (not recorded which).

This clonotype was seen ten or more times. V and J are TRBV18 and TRBJ2-4; D uncertain. Per the germline V gene, CDR1 is KGHSH and CDR2 is LQKENI. V was pared by 1 base and J by 8 bases, with 9 bases between. CDR3 length: 13 amino acids. The CDR3 DNA reads as TGTGCCAGCTCACCACAAGGGCGCGACATTCAGTACTTC. The encoded protein is CASSPQGRDIQYF.

This clonotype was found many times. The J gene is TRBJ1-5, the V gene TRBV3-1; no firm D call. Germline-derived CDR1 and CDR2 are LGHDT and YNNKEL (reference sequence). The V and J ends lost 0 bases and 6 bases respectively, with 6 bases between them. CDR3 size: 13 residues. The CDR3 protein is CASSQETSQPQHF. The DNA of the CDR3 is TGTGCCAGCAGCCAAGAGACTAGTCAGCCCCAGCATTTT.

The chain links TRBV5-4 to TRBJ2-2, with no clear D. The germline CDR1 and CDR2 sequences are SGHNT and YYREEE (reference sequence). V was clipped by 4 bases and J by 0 bases, with 10 bases between them. The CDR3 loop spans 15 amino acids. The CDR3 DNA sequence: TGTGCCAGCAGCCCCACGAGTGCGAACACCGGGGAGCTGTTTTTT. It is translated as CASSPTSANTGELFF.

This chain links TRBV4-1 with TRBJ2-3, with 10 nucleotides matching TRBD2. CDR1 and CDR2 from the germline V gene are MGHRA and YSYEKL. V shed 0 bases, J shed 1 base, and the junction held 4 bases outside the gene matches. This CDR3 is built from 17 residues. CDR3 nucleotides: TGCGCCAGCAGCCAAGAAGTGAGCGGGGGGGGCACAGATACGCAGTATTTT. It specifies CASSQEVSGGGTDTQYF.

At least ten counts were recorded for this clonotype. The genes are TRBV7-2 and TRBJ2-6; the D is unclear. Germline V gives CDR1 SGHTA, CDR2 FQGNSA. Deletions cut 0 bases from V and 1 base from J, with 7 bases between. This CDR3 is built from 16 residues. CDR3 DNA: TGTGCCAGCAGCTTAGCAGTAGGGTCTGGGGCCAACGTCCTGACTTTC. Encoded protein: CASSLAVGSGANVLTF.

This clonotype was seen ten or more times. The genes are TRBV20-1 and TRBJ1-1, with D tentatively TRBD1 (5 bases). Looked up from germline, CDR1 is DFQATT and CDR2 is SNEGSKA (reference sequence). This CDR3 spans 14 amino acids. V shed 7 bases and J shed 3 bases, with 18 bases lying between them. Written as DNA, the CDR3 is TGCAGTGTCAGTAGTTTGGGCAGGGACACTGAAGCTTTCTTT. It encodes CSVSSLGRDTEAFF.

The table lists this clonotype with many counts. The chain combines TRBV14 with TRBJ2-1; D is ambiguous. V lost 2 bases and J 4 bases, leaving 12 bases between the germline ends. Looked up from germline, CDR1 is SGHDN and CDR2 is FVKESK. The CDR3 totals 15 residues. CDR3 in DNA: TGTGCCAGCAGCCAAAAATCTGGGTCGTACAATGAGCAGTTCTTC. Translating it yields CASSQKSGSYNEQFF.

This clonotype occurred many times. This chain links TRBV29-1 with TRBJ2-2; D may be TRBD1 (6 bases). Trimming shortened V by 6 bases and J by 3 bases, and 11 bases separated the two germline ends. Per the germline V gene, CDR1 is SQVTM and CDR2 is ANQGSEA. This CDR3 spans 13 amino acids. The DNA for the CDR3 is TGCAGCGTGAGTGCAGGGGACACCGGGGAGCTGTTTTTT. Amino acids: CSVSAGDTGELFF.

This clonotype showed up many times. This chain uses TRBV12-3 or TRBV12-4 with TRBJ1-1; D is ambiguous. The CDR3 is 14 residues long. V lost 1 base and J lost 6, with 12 bases in between. The DNA for the CDR3 is TGTGCCAGCAGTTTAGACGCCATGCGGCCTGAAGCTTTCTTT. Translated: CASSLDAMRPEAFF.